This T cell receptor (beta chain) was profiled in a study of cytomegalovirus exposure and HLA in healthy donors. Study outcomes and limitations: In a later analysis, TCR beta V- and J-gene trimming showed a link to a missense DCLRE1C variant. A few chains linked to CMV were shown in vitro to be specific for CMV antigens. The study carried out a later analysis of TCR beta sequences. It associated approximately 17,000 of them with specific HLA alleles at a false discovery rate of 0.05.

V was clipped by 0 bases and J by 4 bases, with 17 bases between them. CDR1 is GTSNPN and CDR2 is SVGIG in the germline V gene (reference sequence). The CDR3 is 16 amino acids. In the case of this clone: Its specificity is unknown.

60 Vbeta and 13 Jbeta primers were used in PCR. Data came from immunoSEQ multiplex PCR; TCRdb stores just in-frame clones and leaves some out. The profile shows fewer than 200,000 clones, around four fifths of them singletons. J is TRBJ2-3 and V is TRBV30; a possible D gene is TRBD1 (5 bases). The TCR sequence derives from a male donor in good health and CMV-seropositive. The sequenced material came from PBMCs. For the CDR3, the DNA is TGTGCCTGGAGTGTTTCGGCCAGGGAAGGTGCAGATACGCAGTATTTT. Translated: CAWSVSAREGADTQYF.